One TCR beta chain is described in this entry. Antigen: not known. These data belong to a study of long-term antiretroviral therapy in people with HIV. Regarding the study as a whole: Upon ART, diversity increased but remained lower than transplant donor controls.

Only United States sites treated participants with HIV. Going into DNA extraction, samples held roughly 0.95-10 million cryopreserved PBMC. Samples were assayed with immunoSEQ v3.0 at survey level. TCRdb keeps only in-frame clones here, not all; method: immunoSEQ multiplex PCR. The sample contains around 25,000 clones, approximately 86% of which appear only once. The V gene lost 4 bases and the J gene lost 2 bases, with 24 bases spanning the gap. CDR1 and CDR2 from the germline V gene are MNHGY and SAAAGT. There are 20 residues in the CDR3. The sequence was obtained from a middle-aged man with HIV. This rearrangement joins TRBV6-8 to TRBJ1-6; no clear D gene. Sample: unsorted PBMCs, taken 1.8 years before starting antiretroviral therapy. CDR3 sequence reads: CASSFSDGLIFGPYNSPLHF. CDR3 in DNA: TGTGCCAGCAGTTTTTCGGACGGATTGATCTTTGGCCCCTATAATTCACCCCTCCACTTT.